A single sample is the source of the 5 T cell receptor beta chains below, sequenced in a study of glioma-infiltrating T cells after dendritic cell vaccination. This table comes from immunoSEQ multiplex PCR, and its TCRdb copy is limited to in-frame clones, with some not included. The sample has 85,000 to 95,000 clones, 85% to 90% seen once. The sample was blood, taken before dendritic cell vaccination. All receptors come from a human donor with glioblastoma.

The V gene is TRBV7-2, the J gene TRBJ2-1, with 7 bases identical to TRBD2. The V gene's germline CDR1 is SGHTA and CDR2 FQGNSA. The CDR3 sequence is 15 residues long. With V trimmed by 1 base and J by 5 bases, 5 bases remained unmatched. The CDR3 region is CASSLGGGGNNEQFF. In DNA form, the CDR3 reads TGTGCCAGCAGCTTAGGAGGCGGGGGAAACAATGAGCAGTTCTTC.

The V gene is TRBV6-6, the J gene TRBJ1-4, with D perhaps matching TRBD1 (5 bases). Between the trimmed V and J ends, which lost 6 bases and 0 bases, there was a span of 8 bases. Germline CDR1 is MNHNY and CDR2 is SVGAGI (reference sequence). The CDR3 is made up of 14 amino acids. For the CDR3, the DNA is TGTGCCAGCAGGCCACAGGCAACTAATGAAAAACTGTTTTTT. Translated, it gives CASRPQATNEKLFF.

This clone occurred a few times. The rearrangement uses TRBV5-1 and TRBJ1-3; possibly TRBD1 for D (6 bases). The CDR3 contains 17 residues. V dropped 0 bases and J dropped 0 bases, with 13 bases sitting between them. Germline-derived CDR1 and CDR2 are SGHRS and YFSETQ. The CDR3 DNA reads TGCGCCAGCAGCTTGGCCGAGAGGGGGTACTCTGGAAACACCATATATTTT. Residues: CASSLAERGYSGNTIYF.

The V gene is TRBV25-1, the J gene TRBJ2-3; 11 bases map to TRBD1. Looked up from germline, CDR1 is MGHDK and CDR2 is SYGVNS. CDR3 length equals 17 residues. V lost 0 bases, J lost 5 bases, and 7 bases stayed unmatched. This CDR3 reads CASSEYSRTGGVDTQYF. The CDR3 region has the DNA TGTGCCAGCAGTGAATATAGTAGGACAGGGGGCGTAGATACGCAGTATTTT.

The genes are TRBV5-4 and TRBJ2-3, with a tentative D call TRBD2 (6 bases). The CDR3 has 14 amino acids. V lost 3 bases to trimming and J lost 7 bases, with 15 bases between them. CDR1 is SGHNT and CDR2 is YYREEE in the germline V gene (reference sequence). The CDR3 protein is CASSSFVSGHTQYF. As DNA, the CDR3 is TGTGCCAGCAGCTCCTTCGTTAGCGGCCATACGCAGTATTTT.